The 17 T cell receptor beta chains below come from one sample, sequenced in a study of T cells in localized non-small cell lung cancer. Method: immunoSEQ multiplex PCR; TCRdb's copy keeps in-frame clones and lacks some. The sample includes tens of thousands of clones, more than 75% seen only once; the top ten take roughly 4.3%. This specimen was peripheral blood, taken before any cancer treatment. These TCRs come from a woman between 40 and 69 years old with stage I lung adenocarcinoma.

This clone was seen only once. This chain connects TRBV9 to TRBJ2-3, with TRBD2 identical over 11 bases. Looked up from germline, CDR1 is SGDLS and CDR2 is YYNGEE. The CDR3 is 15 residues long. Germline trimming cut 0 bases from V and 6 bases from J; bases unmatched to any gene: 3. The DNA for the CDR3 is TGTGCCAGCAGCGTAGCTAGCGGGGGGAAGGATACGCAGTATTTT. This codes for CASSVASGGKDTQYF.

The chain's CDR3 is CAWSVVWGDQPQHF. CDR3 sequence (DNA): TGTGCCTGGAGTGTCGTCTGGGGTGATCAGCCCCAGCATTTT. This chain joins TRBV30 and TRBJ1-5; D is unresolved. Trimming pared 0 bases from V and 5 bases from J, leaving 11 bases between. The CDR3 consists of 14 residues. Germline loops: CDR1 GTSNPN, CDR2 SVGIG (reference sequence). The variable domain in full, completed from reference TRBV30 and TRBJ1-5, reads SQTIHQWPATLVQPVGSPLSLECTVEGTSNPNLYWYRQAAGRGLQLLFYSVGIGQISSEVPQNLSASRPQDRQFILSSKKLLLSDSGFYLCAWSVVWGDQPQHFGDGTRLSIL.

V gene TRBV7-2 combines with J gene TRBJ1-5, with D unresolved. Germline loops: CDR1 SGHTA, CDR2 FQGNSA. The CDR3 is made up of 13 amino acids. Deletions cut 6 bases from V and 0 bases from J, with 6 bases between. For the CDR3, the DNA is TGTGCCAGCAGTACAGATAGCAATCAGCCCCAGCATTTT. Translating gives CASSTDSNQPQHF.

The CDR3 DNA follows: TGCGCCAGCAGCCAAGGAGGGCGGGAACAAGTCGAAGCTTTCTTT. This encodes CASSQGGREQVEAFF. This chain uses TRBV4-3 with TRBJ1-1, with no clear D. The CDR3 contains 15 residues. The V end lost 1 base, the J end lost 8 bases, and 17 bases lay between the germline ends. The V gene's germline CDR1 is LGHNA and CDR2 YSLEER.

CDR3 loop: CASSLGAAGSTGELFF. In nucleotides, the CDR3 is TGTGCCAGCAGCTTAGGAGCAGCGGGGAGCACCGGGGAGCTGTTTTTT. V is TRBV7-6 and J is TRBJ2-2, with 7 bases aligning to TRBD2. This CDR3 is 16 amino acids long. Germline lookup yields CDR1 SGHVS and CDR2 FNYEAQ. V gave up 1 base and J gave up 4 bases; unmatched junction bases: 6.

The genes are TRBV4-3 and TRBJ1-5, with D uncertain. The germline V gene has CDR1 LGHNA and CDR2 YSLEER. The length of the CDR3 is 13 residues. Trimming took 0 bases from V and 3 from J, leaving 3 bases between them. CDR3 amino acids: CASSQDNNQPQHF. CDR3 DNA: TGCGCCAGCAGCCAAGATAACAATCAGCCCCAGCATTTT.

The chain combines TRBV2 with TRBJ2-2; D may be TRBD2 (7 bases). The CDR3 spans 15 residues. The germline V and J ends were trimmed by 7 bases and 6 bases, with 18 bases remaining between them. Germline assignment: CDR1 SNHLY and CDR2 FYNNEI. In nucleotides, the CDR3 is TGTGCCAGCAAGCCGGCGGGGGCTGAGGCCGGGGAGCTGTTTTTT. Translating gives CASKPAGAEAGELFF.

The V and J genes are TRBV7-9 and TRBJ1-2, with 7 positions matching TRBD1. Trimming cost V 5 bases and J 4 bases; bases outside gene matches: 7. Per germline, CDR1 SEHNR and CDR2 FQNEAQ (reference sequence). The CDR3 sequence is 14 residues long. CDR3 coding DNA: TGTGCCAGCAGCACAGGGGATCCCGTCTATGGCTACACCTTC. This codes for CASSTGDPVYGYTF.

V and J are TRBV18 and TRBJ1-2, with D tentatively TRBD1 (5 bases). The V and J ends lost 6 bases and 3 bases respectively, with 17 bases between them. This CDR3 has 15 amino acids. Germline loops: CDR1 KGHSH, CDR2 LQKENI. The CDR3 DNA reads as TGTGCCAGCTCCCCTCCGGGGGGGTTGTACTATGGCTACACCTTC. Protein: CASSPPGGLYYGYTF.

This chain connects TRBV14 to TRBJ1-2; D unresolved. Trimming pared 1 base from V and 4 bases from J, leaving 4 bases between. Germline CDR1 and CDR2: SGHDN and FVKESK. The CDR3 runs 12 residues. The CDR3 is CASSQASYGYTF. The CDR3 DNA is TGTGCCAGCAGCCAAGCGAGCTATGGCTACACCTTC.

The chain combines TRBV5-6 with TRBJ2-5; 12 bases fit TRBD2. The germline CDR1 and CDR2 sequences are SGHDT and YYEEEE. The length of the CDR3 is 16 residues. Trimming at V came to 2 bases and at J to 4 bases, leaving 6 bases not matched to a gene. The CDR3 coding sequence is TGTGCCAGCAGCTTCCGACTAGCGGGGGTGGGAGAGACCCAGTACTTC. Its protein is CASSFRLAGVGETQYF.

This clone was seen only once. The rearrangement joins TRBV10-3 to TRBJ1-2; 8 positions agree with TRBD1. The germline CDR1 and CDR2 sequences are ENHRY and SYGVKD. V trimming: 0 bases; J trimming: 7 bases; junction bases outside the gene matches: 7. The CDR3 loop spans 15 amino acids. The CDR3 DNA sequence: TGTGCCATCAGTGAGTCGACAGGACAGGGAGGTGGCTACACCTTC. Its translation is CAISESTGQGGGYTF.

The CDR3 loop reads CASSAGTTQETQYF. The CDR3 DNA is TGTGCCAGCAGCGCCGGGACCACCCAAGAGACCCAGTACTTC. This sequence joins TRBV6-5 and TRBJ2-5, with D perhaps assigned TRBD1 or TRBD2 (5 bases each). CDR3 length equals 14 residues. V lost 6 bases and J lost 1, with 12 bases in between. Germline V gene data show CDR1 as MNHEY and CDR2 as SVGAGI.

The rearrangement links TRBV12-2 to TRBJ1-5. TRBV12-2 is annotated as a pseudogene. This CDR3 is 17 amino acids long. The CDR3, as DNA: TGTGCAAGTCGCTTATATTGGAGGTCTACAGATGGTCAGCCCCAGCATTTT. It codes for CASRLYWRSTDGQPQHF.

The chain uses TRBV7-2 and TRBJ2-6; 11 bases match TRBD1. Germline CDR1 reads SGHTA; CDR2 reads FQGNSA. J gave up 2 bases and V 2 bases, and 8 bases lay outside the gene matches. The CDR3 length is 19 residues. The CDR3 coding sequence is TGTGCCAGCAGCTTACCGGCCGGGACAGGGGGTACTGGGGCCAACGTCCTGACTTTC. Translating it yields CASSLPAGTGGTGANVLTF.

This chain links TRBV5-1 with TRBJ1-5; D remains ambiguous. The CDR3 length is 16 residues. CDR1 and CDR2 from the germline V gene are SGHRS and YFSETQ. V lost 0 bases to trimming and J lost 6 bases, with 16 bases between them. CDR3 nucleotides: TGCGCCAGCAGCTTGGGGTCAGCCCCTAGGGCTCAGCCCCAGCATTTT. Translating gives CASSLGSAPRAQPQHF.

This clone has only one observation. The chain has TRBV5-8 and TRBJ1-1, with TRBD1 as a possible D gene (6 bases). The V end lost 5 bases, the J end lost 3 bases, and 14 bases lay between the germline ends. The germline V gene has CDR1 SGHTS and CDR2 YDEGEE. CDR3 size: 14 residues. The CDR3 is CASRIQGLYTEAFF. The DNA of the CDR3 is TGTGCCAGCAGAATTCAGGGGCTTTACACTGAAGCTTTCTTT.